This entry lists 22 T cell receptor beta chains sequenced from one sample in a study of cytomegalovirus exposure and HLA in healthy donors. Assay used: immunoSEQ multiplex PCR; TCRdb lists only in-frame clones, some missing. The sample contains about 130,000 clones, over 85% of which appear only once. The source material was PBMCs. Receptors were obtained from a man in his thirties or forties in good health and CMV-seronegative.

The genes are TRBV7-9 and TRBJ1-2; 8 bases are a match to TRBD1. This CDR3 is 14 amino acids long. V shed 2 bases and J 2 bases; nucleotides not matched to a gene: 1. Germline V CDR1 and CDR2: SEHNR, FQNEAQ (reference sequence). The CDR3 DNA reads as TGTGCCAGCAGCTTACGACAGGGGAACTATGGCTACACCTTC. It encodes CASSLRQGNYGYTF.

The chain links TRBV6-6 to TRBJ1-1; D is perhaps TRBD1 (5 bases). This CDR3 contains 15 residues. The V and J ends lost 5 bases and 3 bases respectively, with 16 bases between them. Germline CDR1 and CDR2: MNHNY and SVGAGI (reference sequence). CDR3 loop: CASSGPGRGDTEAFF. CDR3 coding DNA: TGTGCCAGCAGTGGACCCGGGAGGGGAGACACTGAAGCTTTCTTT.

The chain joins TRBV6-1 to TRBJ1-2; 7 nucleotides match TRBD1. The CDR3 runs 14 residues. The junction had 6 bases not matched to a gene; V was cut back by 7 bases and J by 1 base. The germline V gene encodes CDR1 MNHNS and CDR2 SASEGT. CDR3 sequence (DNA): TGTGCCAGCAAACACAGGGGCGGTAACTATGGCTACACCTTC. It specifies CASKHRGGNYGYTF.

The chain recombines TRBV18 with TRBJ2-5, with D possibly matching TRBD2 (6 bases). This CDR3 spans 13 amino acids. The germline V and J ends were trimmed by 0 bases and 5 bases, with 7 bases remaining between them. Germline CDR1 and CDR2: KGHSH and LQKENI. The CDR3 spells CASSPPAGETQYF. Written as DNA, the CDR3 is TGTGCCAGCTCACCACCGGCGGGGGAGACCCAGTACTTC.

J is TRBJ2-6 and V is TRBV5-1; TRBD1 matches 8 bases. Germline V gene lookup returns CDR1 SGHRS and CDR2 YFSETQ. Trimming took 7 bases from V and 1 from J; bases not matched to a gene: 7. CDR3 length: 16 residues. The CDR3: CASSRQGFSGANVLTF. The CDR3 DNA follows: TGCGCCAGCTCCCGACAGGGGTTTTCTGGGGCCAACGTCCTGACTTTC.

The CDR3 coding sequence is TGCAGTGCCCTCGGGGAGGCCGAGCAGTACTTC. Encoded protein: CSALGEAEQYF. The chain combines TRBV20-1 with TRBJ2-7, with a tentative D call TRBD2 (6 bases). CDR1 DFQATT and CDR2 SNEGSKA come from the germline V gene (reference sequence). The CDR3 extends over 11 amino acids. Trimming removed 6 bases from V and 6 bases from J, with 12 bases in between.

This clone was observed a handful of times. The genes are TRBV7-3 and TRBJ1-6; 9 bases are a match to TRBD1. Losses at the gene ends were 5 bases for V and 7 bases for J; bases not matched to a gene: 6. The germline gives CDR1 SGHTA, CDR2 FQGTGA. The CDR3 is made up of 15 amino acids. The DNA for the CDR3 is TGTGCCAGCAGCCCCTCGGGGACAGGGAATTCACCCCTCCACTTT. Translated, it gives CASSPSGTGNSPLHF.

The CDR3 sequence is CASSRTGTNTGELFF. The CDR3 region has the DNA TGTGCCAGCAGCCGGACAGGGACCAACACCGGGGAGCTGTTTTTT. The chain links TRBV11-1 to TRBJ2-2; TRBD1 aligns across 8 bases. From germline, CDR1 is SGHAT and CDR2 FQDESV (reference sequence). The CDR3 has 15 amino acids. Losses at the gene ends were 5 bases for V and 2 bases for J; bases not matched to a gene: 4.

The rearrangement uses TRBV14 and TRBJ1-1, with D possibly TRBD1 on 5 matching bases. CDR3 length equals 14 residues. The V gene's germline CDR1 is SGHDN and CDR2 FVKESK. The V gene lost 10 bases and the J gene lost 4 bases, with 19 bases spanning the gap. This CDR3 reads CATKRAYRITEAFF. DNA of the CDR3: TGTGCCACAAAACGGGCTTACAGGATCACTGAAGCTTTCTTT.

This clone was seen a handful of times. The CDR3 loop reads CASSEQDSYEQYF. DNA for the CDR3: TGTGCCAGTAGTGAACAGGACTCCTACGAGCAGTACTTC. The chain has TRBV19 and TRBJ2-7; D perhaps matches TRBD1 (5 bases). From germline, CDR1 is LNHDA and CDR2 SQIVND (reference sequence). Trimming pared 5 bases from V and 0 bases from J, leaving 8 bases between. The CDR3 has 13 residues.

The V and J genes are TRBV6-6 and TRBJ2-1; 7 bases align to TRBD1. The CDR3 covers 16 residues. The V gene's germline CDR1 is MNHNY and CDR2 SVGAGI (reference sequence). J lost 0 bases, V lost 6 bases, and 8 bases had no gene match. CDR3 amino acids: CASSLKGGSSYNEQFF. For the CDR3, the DNA is TGTGCCAGCAGCCTTAAAGGGGGCAGCTCCTACAATGAGCAGTTCTTC.

The rearrangement uses TRBV7-2 and TRBJ2-7; TRBD2 matches 8 bases. V was pared by 5 bases and J by 2 bases, with 8 bases of the junction left unmatched. The CDR3 spans 15 residues. Germline V lookup: CDR1 SGHTA, CDR2 FQGNSA. The CDR3 here is CASSLYGGGAYEQYF. DNA of the CDR3: TGTGCCAGCAGCCTCTACGGGGGGGGCGCCTACGAGCAGTACTTC.

This rearrangement joins TRBV5-4 to TRBJ2-3, with 9 nucleotides matching TRBD1. The CDR3 covers 16 residues. The germline V gene has CDR1 SGHNT and CDR2 YYREEE (reference sequence). V trimming: 4 bases; J trimming: 6 bases; junction bases outside the gene matches: 12. DNA for the CDR3: TGTGCCAGCAGCCCAGGACAGGGGACCCGCGGGGATACGCAGTATTTT. Translated: CASSPGQGTRGDTQYF.

The chain combines TRBV19 with TRBJ1-1, with D possibly TRBD1 on 5 matching bases. With 0 bases removed from V and 3 bases from J, the gap between germline ends came to 11 bases. CDR1 and CDR2 from the germline V gene are LNHDA and SQIVND (reference sequence). This CDR3 contains 15 residues. CDR3 coding DNA: TGTGCCAGTAGTATAGAGGAGGGGTCGGACACTGAAGCTTTCTTT. Encoded protein: CASSIEEGSDTEAFF.

The chain recombines TRBV7-8 with TRBJ1-2, with TRBD1 matching 9 bases. CDR3 length: 14 residues. CDR1 SGHVS and CDR2 FQNEAQ come from the germline V gene. The V segment lost 5 bases and the J segment 8 bases; nucleotides outside the gene matches: 9. The CDR3 is CASSRPGTGLGYTF. The DNA for the CDR3 is TGTGCCAGCAGCCGCCCCGGGACAGGGTTGGGCTACACCTTC.

This clone turned up a few times. This chain uses TRBV5-5 with TRBJ1-6; tentatively, D is TRBD1 (5 bases). Germline V gives CDR1 SGHKS, CDR2 YYEKEE (reference sequence). The ends were cut back, 1 base at V and 7 bases at J, with 9 bases in the middle. The CDR3 loop spans 14 amino acids. CDR3 sequence reads: CASSLWGDNSPLHF. The CDR3 DNA reads as TGTGCCAGCAGCTTGTGGGGGGACAATTCACCCCTCCACTTT.

V usage is TRBV27 and J usage is TRBJ2-1, with 8 bases that match TRBD1. Germline CDR1 MNHEY, CDR2 SMNVEV (reference sequence). There are 14 residues in the CDR3. Germline trimming cut 2 bases from V and 10 bases from J; bases unmatched to any gene: 7. CDR3 nucleotide sequence: TGTGCCAGCAGTTTACAGGGGGCTTCCAAGGAGCAGTTCTTC. Translating gives CASSLQGASKEQFF.

The gene calls are TRBV16 and TRBJ1-2; D remains ambiguous. This CDR3 contains 16 residues. Germline assignment: CDR1 KGHSY and CDR2 FQNENV. V was shortened by 0 bases and J by 2 bases, with 13 bases between the two germline ends. The DNA of the CDR3 is TGTGCCAGCAGCCAATCGAACAAGTTTGTCAACTATGGCTACACCTTC. Amino acids: CASSQSNKFVNYGYTF.

The V call is TRBV6-1, the J call TRBJ1-2; a possible D gene is TRBD1 (5 bases). Trimming removed 4 bases from V and 4 bases from J, with 13 bases in between. Germline values: CDR1 MNHNS, CDR2 SASEGT. This CDR3 is 14 amino acids long. The CDR3 reads CASSGGRAIYGYTF. The CDR3 DNA reads as TGTGCCAGCAGTGGGGGCAGGGCCATCTATGGCTACACCTTC.

The chain links TRBV5-1 to TRBJ2-5; D is possibly TRBD1 (6 bases). V lost 6 bases and J lost 1, with 16 bases in between. The CDR3 extends over 15 amino acids. CDR1 is SGHRS and CDR2 is YFSETQ in the germline V gene. The CDR3 spells CASKGVLGTQETQYF. Here the CDR3 DNA reads TGCGCCAGCAAGGGGGTATTGGGGACCCAAGAGACCCAGTACTTC. The full variable domain, in which reference TRBV5-1 and TRBJ2-5 provide the parts outside the CDR3, is KAGVTQTPRYLIKTRGQQVTLSCSPISGHRSVSWYQQTPGQGLQFLFEYFSETQRNKGNFPGRFSGRQFSNSRSEMNVSTLELGDSALYLCASKGVLGTQETQYFGPGTRLLVL.

The genes are TRBV25-1 and TRBJ1-4; 7 bases fit TRBD1. The CDR3 length is 15 residues. Germline V gene sequence: CDR1 MGHDK, CDR2 SYGVNS. Losses at the gene ends were 6 bases for V and 8 bases for J; bases not matched to a gene: 12. CDR3 residues: CASRDTGARGEKLFF. The DNA of the CDR3 is TGTGCCAGCAGAGATACAGGGGCCCGTGGGGAAAAACTGTTTTTT. Drawing the rest from reference TRBV25-1 and TRBJ1-4, the complete variable domain is EADIYQTPRYLVIGTGKKITLECSQTMGHDKMYWYQQDPGMELHLIHYSYGVNSTEKGDLSSESTVSRIRTEHFPLTLESARPSHTSQYLCASRDTGARGEKLFFGSGTQLSVL.

This clone was observed a single time. This sequence joins TRBV2 and TRBJ2-1; 10 bases agree with TRBD1. This CDR3 is 17 amino acids long. V trimming: 1 base; J trimming: 8 bases; junction bases outside the gene matches: 11. The V gene's germline CDR1 is SNHLY and CDR2 FYNNEI. The CDR3 nucleotides read TGTGCCAGCAGTGAAGGTAGAGGGACAGGGGTTACTTATGAGCAGTTCTTC. This translates into CASSEGRGTGVTYEQFF.